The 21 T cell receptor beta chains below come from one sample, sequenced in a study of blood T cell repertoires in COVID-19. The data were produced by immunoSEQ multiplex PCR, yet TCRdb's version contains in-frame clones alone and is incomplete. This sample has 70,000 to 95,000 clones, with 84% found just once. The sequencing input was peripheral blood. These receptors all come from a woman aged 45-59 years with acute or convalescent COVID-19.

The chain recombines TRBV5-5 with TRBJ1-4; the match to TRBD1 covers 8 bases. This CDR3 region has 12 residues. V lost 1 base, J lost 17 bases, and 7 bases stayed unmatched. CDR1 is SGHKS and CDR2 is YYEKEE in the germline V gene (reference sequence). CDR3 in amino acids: CASSLIEGTGFF. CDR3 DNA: TGTGCCAGCAGCTTGATTGAAGGGACAGGATTTTTT.

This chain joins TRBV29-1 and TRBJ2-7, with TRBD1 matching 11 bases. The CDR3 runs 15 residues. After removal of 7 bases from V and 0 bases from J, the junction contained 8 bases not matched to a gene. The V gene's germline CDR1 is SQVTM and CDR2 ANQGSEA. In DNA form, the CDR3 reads TGCAGCGCGGTAACGGACAGGGGGCGCTCCTACGAGCAGTACTTC. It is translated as CSAVTDRGRSYEQYF.

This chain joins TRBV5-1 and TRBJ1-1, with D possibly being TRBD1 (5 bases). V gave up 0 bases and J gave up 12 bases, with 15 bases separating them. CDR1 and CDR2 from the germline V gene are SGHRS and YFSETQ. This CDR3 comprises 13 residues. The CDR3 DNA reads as TGCGCCAGCAGCTTGGGGGACTTAGGGGTGACTTTCTTT. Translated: CASSLGDLGVTFF.

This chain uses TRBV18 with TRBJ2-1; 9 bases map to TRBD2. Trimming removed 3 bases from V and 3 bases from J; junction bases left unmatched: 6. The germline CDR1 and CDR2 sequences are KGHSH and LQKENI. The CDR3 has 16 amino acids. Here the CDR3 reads CASSPPRTSDYNEQFF. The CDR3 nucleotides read TGTGCCAGCTCACCGCCACGGACTAGCGACTACAATGAGCAGTTCTTC. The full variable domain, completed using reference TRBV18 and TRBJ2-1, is NAGVMQNPRHLVRRRGQEARLRCSPMKGHSHVYWYRQLPEEGLKFMVYLQKENIIDESGMPKERFSAEFPKEGPSILRIQQVVRGDSAAYFCASSPPRTSDYNEQFFGPGTRLTVL.

The CDR3 DNA sequence: TGTGCCAGCTCACTACAGGGGGGCGAGCAGTACTTC. It specifies CASSLQGGEQYF. This chain connects TRBV18 to TRBJ2-7, with 8 bases identical to TRBD1. Germline V gene data show CDR1 as KGHSH and CDR2 as LQKENI. With V trimmed by 4 bases and J by 6 bases, 2 bases remained unmatched. This CDR3 spans 12 amino acids.

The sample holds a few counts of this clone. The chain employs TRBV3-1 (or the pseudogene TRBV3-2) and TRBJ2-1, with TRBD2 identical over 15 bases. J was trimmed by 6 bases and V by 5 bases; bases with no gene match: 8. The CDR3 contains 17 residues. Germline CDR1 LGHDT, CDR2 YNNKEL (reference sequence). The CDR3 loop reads CASSARPGLAGGNEQFF. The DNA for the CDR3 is TGTGCCAGCAGCGCCCGACCGGGACTAGCGGGGGGCAATGAGCAGTTCTTC.

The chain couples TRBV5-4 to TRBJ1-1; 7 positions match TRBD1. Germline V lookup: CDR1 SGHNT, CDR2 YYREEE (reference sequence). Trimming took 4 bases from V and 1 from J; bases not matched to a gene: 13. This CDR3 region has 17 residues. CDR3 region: CASSPKAGGFGNTEAFF. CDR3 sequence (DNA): TGTGCCAGCAGCCCTAAAGCAGGGGGTTTTGGGAACACTGAAGCTTTCTTT.

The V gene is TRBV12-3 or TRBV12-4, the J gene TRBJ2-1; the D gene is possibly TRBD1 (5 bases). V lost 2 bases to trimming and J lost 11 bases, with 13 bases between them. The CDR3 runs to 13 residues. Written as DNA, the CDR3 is TGTGCCAGCAGTTTAAACAGGAGAACCCAGCAGTTCTTC. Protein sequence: CASSLNRRTQQFF.

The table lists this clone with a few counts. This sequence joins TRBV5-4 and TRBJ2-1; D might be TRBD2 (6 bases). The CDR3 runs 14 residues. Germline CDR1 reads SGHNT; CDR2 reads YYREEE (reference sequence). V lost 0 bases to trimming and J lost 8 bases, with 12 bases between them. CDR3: CASSLGTASDEQFF. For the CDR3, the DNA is TGTGCCAGCAGCTTGGGGACGGCTAGCGATGAGCAGTTCTTC.

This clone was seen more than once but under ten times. The CDR3 region is CASSQGDRVRGTEAFF. For the CDR3, the DNA is TGTGCCAGCAGCCAAGGGGACAGGGTGCGGGGCACTGAAGCTTTCTTT. The rearrangement uses TRBV4-2 and TRBJ1-1, with TRBD1 matching over 9 bases. The CDR3 totals 16 residues. Germline assignment: CDR1 LGHNA and CDR2 YNFKEQ. J was trimmed by 4 bases and V by 1 base; bases with no gene match: 7.

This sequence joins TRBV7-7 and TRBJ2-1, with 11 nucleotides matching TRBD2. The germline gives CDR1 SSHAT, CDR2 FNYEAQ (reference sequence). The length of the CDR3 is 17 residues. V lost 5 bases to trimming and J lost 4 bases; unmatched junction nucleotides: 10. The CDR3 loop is CASSQRGGTSGYNEQFF. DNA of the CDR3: TGTGCCAGCAGCCAAAGGGGGGGGACTAGCGGATACAATGAGCAGTTCTTC.

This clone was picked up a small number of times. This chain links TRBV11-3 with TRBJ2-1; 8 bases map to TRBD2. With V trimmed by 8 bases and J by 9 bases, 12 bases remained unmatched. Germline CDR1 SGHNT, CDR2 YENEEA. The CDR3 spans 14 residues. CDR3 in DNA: TGTGCCAGCGAGGTACGGGAGGGCCGCGGTGAGCAGTTCTTC. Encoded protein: CASEVREGRGEQFF.

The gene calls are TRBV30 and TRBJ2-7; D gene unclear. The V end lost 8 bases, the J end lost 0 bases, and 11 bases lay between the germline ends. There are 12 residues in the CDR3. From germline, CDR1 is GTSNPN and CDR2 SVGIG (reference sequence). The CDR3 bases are TGTGCCGCGAACGGAGACTCCTACGAGCAGTACTTC. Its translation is CAANGDSYEQYF.

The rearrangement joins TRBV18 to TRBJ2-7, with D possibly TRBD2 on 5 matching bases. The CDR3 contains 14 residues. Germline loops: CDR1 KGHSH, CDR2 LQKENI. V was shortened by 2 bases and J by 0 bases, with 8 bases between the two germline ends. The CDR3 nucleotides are TGTGCCAGCTCACCATTCCGGGGCTCCTACGAGCAGTACTTC. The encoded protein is CASSPFRGSYEQYF.

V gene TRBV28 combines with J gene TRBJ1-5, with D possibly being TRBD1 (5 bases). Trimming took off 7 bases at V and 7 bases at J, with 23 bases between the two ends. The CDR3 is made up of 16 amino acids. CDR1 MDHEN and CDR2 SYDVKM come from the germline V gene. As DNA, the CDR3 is TGTGCCAGCATCTCTCCCTTGGGGGGACGCGGGCAGCCCCAGCATTTT. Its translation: CASISPLGGRGQPQHF.

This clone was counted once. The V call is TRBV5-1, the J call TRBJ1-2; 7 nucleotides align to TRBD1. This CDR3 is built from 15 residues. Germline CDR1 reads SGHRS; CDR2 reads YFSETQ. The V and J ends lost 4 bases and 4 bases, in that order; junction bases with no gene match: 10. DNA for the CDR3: TGCGCCAGCAGCGTGTCCGGGACAGATCTCTATGGCTACACCTTC. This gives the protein CASSVSGTDLYGYTF. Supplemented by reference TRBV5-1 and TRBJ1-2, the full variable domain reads KAGVTQTPRYLIKTRGQQVTLSCSPISGHRSVSWYQQTPGQGLQFLFEYFSETQRNKGNFPGRFSGRQFSNSRSEMNVSTLELGDSALYLCASSVSGTDLYGYTFGSGTRLTVV.

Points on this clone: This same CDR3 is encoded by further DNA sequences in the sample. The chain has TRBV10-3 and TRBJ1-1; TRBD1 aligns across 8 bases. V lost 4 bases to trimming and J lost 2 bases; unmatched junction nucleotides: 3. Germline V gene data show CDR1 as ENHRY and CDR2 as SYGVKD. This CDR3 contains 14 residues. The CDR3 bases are TGTGCCATCAGTGCCGGGACAGGAAACACTGAAGCTTTCTTT. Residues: CAISAGTGNTEAFF.

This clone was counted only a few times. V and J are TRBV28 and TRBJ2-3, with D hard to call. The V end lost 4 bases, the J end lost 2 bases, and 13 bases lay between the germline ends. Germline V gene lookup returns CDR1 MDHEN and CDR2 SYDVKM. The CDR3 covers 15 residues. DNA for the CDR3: TGTGCCAGCAGTTCCCCAAGCGCAATCACAGATACGCAGTATTTT. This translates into CASSSPSAITDTQYF. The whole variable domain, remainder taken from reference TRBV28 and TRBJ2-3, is DVKVTQSSRYLVKRTGEKVFLECVQDMDHENMFWYRQDPGLGLRLIYFSYDVKMKEKGDIPEGYSVSREKKERFSLILESASTNQTSMYLCASSSPSAITDTQYFGPGTRLTVL.

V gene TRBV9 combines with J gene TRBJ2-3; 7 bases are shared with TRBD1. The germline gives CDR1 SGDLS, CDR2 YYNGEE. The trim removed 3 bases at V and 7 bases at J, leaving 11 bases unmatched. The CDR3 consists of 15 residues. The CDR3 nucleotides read TGTGCCAGCAGCGGGACAGGAACAATCCCGAATACGCAGTATTTT. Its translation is CASSGTGTIPNTQYF.

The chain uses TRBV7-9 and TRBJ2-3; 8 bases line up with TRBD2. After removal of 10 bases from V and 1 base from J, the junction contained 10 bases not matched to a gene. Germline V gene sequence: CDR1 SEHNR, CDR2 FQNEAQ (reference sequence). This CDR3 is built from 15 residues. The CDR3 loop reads CATYSGEGGTDTQYF. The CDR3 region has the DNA TGTGCCACCTATAGCGGGGAGGGGGGCACAGATACGCAGTATTTT.

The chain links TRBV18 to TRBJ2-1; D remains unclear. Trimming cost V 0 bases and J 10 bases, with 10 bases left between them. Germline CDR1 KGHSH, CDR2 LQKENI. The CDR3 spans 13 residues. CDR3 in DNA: TGTGCCAGCTCACCACCGTCCTCAGGAGAGCAGTTCTTC. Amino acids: CASSPPSSGEQFF.